This T cell receptor (beta chain) originates from a study of blood T cell repertoires in COVID-19 (TCRdb year 2020). Background for the entire study: Samples from collaborators originated in the United States, Italy and Spain and spanned both the acute and convalescent phases of COVID-19. The material from the prospective study consisted of cDNA or gDNA derived from T cells, B-cell-depleted T cells, or PBMCs. The dataset comprised deeply sampled blood TCRbeta repertoires from subjects exposed to, actively infected with, or recovered from COVID-19. The repertoires were made available in a free public database intended to serve as a resource for research on the immune response to SARS-CoV-2. Samples were obtained from the ongoing ImmuneRACE study (first 160 participants) and from some 1,200 subjects provided by 6 global collaborators. The sample metadata nearly always contained a de-identified subject ID, COVID-19 status, age in years and sex. Where available, HLA class I and class II types were taken from metadata supplied by the sample provider and were not determined by assay-based typing.

The CDR3 contains 15 residues, cysteine and phenylalanine counted. Of the read, only the CDR3 DNA is kept; its 45 bases are in frame from base 1. The V and J ends are trimmed by 2 bases and 3 bases, leaving 10 bases between them. The germline V gene specifies KGHSH as CDR1 and LQKENI as CDR2. TCRbeta CDR3 regions were amplified from genomic DNA using the immunoSEQ Assay, a bias-controlled multiplex PCR. In the paper's pipeline: Nucleated cell counts per sample were estimated from amplification of reference gene primers within the assay. Sequence reads were collapsed and filtered to measure the absolute abundance of every unique TCRbeta CDR3 rearrangement. For each sample, productive Simpson clonality was calculated by taking the square root of Simpson's diversity index across productive rearrangements. In its TCRdb copy, this immuneACCESS table keeps in-frame sequences only and misses some clones. Where compared with another copy, unresolved V genes explain less than half of these, and the others have no known cause. D and trimming come from the DNA, and the V and J calls and clone size come from that table. The sample table contains about 17,000 clones; only one count was recorded for about 93% of them. Of the sample, almost 4.5% falls within the top ten clones.

Collaborating institutions collected whole blood in K2EDTA tubes following their own protocols. For TCRbeta analysis, collaborators shipped samples as frozen whole blood, isolated PBMCs, or DNA extracted from either of those sample types. Remarks on this clone: Its antigen is still unknown. No per-base quality is available; no much larger clone lies one base away.

On the study overall, not on this receptor specifically: The quantity of clinical and demographic metadata differed by source and by participant and was supplied without curation.

Sequenced material: peripheral blood. The chain couples TRBV18 to TRBJ1-4, with the D gene call left open. The source is a man in his fifties or sixties with active COVID-19. The CDR3 amino acid sequence is: CASSPVSVSNEKLFF. The nucleotides are TGTGCCAGCTCACCAGTGTCGGTATCTAATGAAAAACTGTTTTTT.